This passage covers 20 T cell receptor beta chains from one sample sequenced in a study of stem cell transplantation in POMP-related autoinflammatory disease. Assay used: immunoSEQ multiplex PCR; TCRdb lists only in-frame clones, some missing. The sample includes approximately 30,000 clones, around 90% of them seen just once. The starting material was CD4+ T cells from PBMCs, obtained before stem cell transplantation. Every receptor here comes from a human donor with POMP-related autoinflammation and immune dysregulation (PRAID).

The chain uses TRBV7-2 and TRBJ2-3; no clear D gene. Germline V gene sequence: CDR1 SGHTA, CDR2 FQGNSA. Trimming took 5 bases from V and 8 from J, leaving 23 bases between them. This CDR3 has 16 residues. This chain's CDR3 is CASSHLAALEPGTQYF. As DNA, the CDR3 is TGTGCCAGCAGCCACCTGGCGGCCCTCGAGCCGGGTACGCAGTATTTT.

CDR3 in DNA: TGTGCCAGCAGAGGAGGCGGGGAGCTGTTTTTT. This gives the protein CASRGGGELFF. This chain connects TRBV9 to TRBJ2-2; D is perhaps TRBD2 (5 bases). The V gene lost 5 bases and the J gene lost 7 bases, with 6 bases spanning the gap. The CDR3 runs 11 residues. Germline CDR1 and CDR2: SGDLS and YYNGEE.

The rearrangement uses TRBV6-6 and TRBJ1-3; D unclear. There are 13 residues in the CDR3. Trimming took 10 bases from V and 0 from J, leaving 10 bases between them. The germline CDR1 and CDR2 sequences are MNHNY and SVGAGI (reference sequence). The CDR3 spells CATQDGSGNTIYF. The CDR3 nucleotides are TGTGCCACCCAAGATGGCTCTGGAAACACCATATATTTT.

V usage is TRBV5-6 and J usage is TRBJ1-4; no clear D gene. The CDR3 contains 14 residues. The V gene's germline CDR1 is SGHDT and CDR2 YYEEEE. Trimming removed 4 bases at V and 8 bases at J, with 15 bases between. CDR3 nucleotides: TGTGCCAGCAGCAATACAATTCACCGGGAAAAACTGTTTTTT. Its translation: CASSNTIHREKLFF. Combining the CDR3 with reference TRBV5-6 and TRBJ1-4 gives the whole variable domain DAGVTQSPTHLIKTRGQQVTLRCSPKSGHDTVSWYQQALGQGPQFIFQYYEEEERQRGNFPDRFSGHQFPNYSSELNVNALLLGDSALYLCASSNTIHREKLFFGSGTQLSVL.

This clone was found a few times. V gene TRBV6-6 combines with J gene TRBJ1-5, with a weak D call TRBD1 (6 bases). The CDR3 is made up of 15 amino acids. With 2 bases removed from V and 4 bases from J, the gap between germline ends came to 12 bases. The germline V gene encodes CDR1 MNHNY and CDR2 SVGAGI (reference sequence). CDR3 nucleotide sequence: TGTGCCAGCAGTTACGATGGACAGAGTAATCAGCCCCAGCATTTT. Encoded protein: CASSYDGQSNQPQHF.

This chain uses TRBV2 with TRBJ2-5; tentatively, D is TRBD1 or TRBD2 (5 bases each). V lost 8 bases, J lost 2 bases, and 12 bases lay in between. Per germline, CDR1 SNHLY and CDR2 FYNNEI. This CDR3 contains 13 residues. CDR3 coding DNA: TGTGCCAGCGTCCCGGGACCTCAAGAGACCCAGTACTTC. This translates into CASVPGPQETQYF.

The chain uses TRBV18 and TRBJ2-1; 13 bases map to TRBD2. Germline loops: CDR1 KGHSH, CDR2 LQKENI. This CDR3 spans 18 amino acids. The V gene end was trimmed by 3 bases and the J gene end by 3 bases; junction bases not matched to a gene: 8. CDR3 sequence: CASSPEGLAGAFYNEQFF. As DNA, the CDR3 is TGTGCCAGCTCACCTGAAGGACTAGCGGGGGCCTTCTACAATGAGCAGTTCTTC.

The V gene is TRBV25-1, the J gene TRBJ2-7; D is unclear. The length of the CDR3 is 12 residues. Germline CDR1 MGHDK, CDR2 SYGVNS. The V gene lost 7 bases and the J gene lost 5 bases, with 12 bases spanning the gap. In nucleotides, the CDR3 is TGTGCCAGCAACCAAGGTCATAACGAGCAGTACTTC. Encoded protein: CASNQGHNEQYF.

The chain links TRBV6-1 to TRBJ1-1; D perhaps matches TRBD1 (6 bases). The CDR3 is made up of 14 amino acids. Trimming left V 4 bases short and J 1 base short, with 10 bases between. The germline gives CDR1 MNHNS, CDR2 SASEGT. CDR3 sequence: CASSVNRENTEAFF. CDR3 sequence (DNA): TGTGCCAGCAGTGTCAACAGGGAGAACACTGAAGCTTTCTTT.

DNA for the CDR3: TGTGCCAGCAGCTCCACGGGGGATGGCGGCGAGCAGTACTTC. Translated: CASSSTGDGGEQYF. V usage is TRBV28 and J usage is TRBJ2-7; D is possibly TRBD2 (6 bases). The germline V and J ends were trimmed by 6 bases and 6 bases, with 18 bases remaining between them. CDR1 and CDR2 (germline): MDHEN, SYDVKM. This CDR3 is built from 14 residues.

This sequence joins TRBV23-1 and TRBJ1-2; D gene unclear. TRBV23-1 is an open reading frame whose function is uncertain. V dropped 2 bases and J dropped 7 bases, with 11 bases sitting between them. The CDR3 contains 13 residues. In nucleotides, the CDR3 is TGCGCCAGCAGTCAAGAGCCCACCCTTGGCTACACCTTC. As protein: CASSQEPTLGYTF.

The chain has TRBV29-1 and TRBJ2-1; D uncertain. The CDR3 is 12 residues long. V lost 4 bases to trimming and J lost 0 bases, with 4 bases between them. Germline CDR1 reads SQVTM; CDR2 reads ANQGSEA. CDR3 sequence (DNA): TGCAGCGTTGGAAGCTCCTACAATGAGCAGTTCTTC. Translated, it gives CSVGSSYNEQFF.

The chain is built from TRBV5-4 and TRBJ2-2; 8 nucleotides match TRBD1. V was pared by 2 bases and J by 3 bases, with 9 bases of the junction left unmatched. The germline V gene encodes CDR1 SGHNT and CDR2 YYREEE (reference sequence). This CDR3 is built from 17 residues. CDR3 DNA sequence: TGTGCCAGCAGCTTTTTTGCCGGGACAGGCTACACCGGGGAGCTGTTTTTT. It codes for CASSFFAGTGYTGELFF.

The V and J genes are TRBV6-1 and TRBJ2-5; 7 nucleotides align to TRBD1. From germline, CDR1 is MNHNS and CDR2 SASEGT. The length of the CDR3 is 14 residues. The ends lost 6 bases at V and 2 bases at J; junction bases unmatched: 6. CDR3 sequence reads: CASSVQGSQETQYF. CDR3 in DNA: TGTGCCAGCAGCGTACAGGGGTCTCAAGAGACCCAGTACTTC.

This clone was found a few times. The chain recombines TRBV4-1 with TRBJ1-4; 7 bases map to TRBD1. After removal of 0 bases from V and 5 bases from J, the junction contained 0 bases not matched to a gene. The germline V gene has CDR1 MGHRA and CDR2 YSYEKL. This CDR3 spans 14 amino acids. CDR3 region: CASSQEGGNEKLFF. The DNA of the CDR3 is TGCGCCAGCAGCCAAGAAGGGGGCAATGAAAAACTGTTTTTT.

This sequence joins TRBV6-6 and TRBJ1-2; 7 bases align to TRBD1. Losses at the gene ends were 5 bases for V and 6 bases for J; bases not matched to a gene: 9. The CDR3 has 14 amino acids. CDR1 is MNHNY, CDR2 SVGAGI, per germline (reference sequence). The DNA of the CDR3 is TGTGCCAGCAGTAAGACAGGGTTTAGGGATGGCTACACCTTC. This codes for CASSKTGFRDGYTF.

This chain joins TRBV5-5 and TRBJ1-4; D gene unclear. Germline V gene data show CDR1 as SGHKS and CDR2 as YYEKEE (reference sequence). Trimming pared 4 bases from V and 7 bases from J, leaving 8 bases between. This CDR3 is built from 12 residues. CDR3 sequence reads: CASSPRVEKLFF. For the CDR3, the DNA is TGTGCCAGCAGCCCCCGAGTTGAAAAACTGTTTTTT.

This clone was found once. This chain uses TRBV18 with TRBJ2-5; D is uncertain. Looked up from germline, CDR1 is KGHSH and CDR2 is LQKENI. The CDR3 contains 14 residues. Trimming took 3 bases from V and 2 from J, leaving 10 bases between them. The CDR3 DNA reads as TGTGCCAGCTCACCCCCCGCACCACAAGAGACCCAGTACTTC. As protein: CASSPPAPQETQYF. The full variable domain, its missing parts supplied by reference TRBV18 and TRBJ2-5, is NAGVMQNPRHLVRRRGQEARLRCSPMKGHSHVYWYRQLPEEGLKFMVYLQKENIIDESGMPKERFSAEFPKEGPSILRIQQVVRGDSAAYFCASSPPAPQETQYFGPGTRLLVL.

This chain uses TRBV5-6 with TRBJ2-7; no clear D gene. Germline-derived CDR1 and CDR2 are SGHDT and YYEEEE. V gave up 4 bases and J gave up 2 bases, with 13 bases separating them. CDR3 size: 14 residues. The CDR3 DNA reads TGTGCCAGCAGCCCCTCGGGTAGGACCTACGAGCAGTACTTC. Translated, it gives CASSPSGRTYEQYF.

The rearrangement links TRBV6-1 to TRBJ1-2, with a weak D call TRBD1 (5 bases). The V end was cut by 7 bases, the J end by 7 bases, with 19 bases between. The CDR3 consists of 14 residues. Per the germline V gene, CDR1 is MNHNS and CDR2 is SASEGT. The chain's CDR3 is CASTGEGRSLGYTF. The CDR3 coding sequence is TGTGCCAGCACTGGTGAGGGGCGCTCTCTTGGCTACACCTTC.